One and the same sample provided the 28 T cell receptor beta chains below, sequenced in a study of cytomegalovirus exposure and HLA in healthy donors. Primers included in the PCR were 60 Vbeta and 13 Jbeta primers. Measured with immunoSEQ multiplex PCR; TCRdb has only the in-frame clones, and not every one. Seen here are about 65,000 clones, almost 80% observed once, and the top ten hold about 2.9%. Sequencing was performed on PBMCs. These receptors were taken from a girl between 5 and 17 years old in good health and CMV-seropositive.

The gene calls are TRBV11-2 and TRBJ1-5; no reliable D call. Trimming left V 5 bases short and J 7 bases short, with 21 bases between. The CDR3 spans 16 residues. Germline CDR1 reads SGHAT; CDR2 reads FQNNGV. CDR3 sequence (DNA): TGTGCCAGCAGCCCCGGGGAGACCGGGATGGGGCAGCCCCAGCATTTT. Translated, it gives CASSPGETGMGQPQHF.

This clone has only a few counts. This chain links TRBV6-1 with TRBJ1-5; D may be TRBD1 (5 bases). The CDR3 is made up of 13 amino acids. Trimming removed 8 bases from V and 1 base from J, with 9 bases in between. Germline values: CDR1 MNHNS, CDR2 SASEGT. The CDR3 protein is CASFGGSNQPQHF. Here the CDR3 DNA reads TGTGCCAGCTTCGGGGGAAGCAATCAGCCCCAGCATTTT.

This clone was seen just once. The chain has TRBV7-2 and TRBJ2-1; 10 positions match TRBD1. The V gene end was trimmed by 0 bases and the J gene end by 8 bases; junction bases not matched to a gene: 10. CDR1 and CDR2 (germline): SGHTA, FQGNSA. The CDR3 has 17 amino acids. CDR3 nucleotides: TGTGCCAGCAGCTTAGCGGAGCTTATCGACAGGGGGCATGAGCAGTTCTTC. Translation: CASSLAELIDRGHEQFF.

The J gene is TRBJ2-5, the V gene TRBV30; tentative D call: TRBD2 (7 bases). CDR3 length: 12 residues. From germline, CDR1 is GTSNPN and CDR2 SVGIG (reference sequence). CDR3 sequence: CDPRGALETQYF. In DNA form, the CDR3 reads TGTGACCCTCGGGGGGCTCTCGAGACCCAGTACTTC.

CDR3 nucleotides: TGTGCCAGCACTCCGGGGGGGAACAATCAGCCCCAGCATTTT. It translates to CASTPGGNNQPQHF. This rearrangement joins TRBV28 to TRBJ1-5, with D possibly being TRBD1 (5 bases). Germline CDR1 MDHEN, CDR2 SYDVKM. The CDR3 is 14 residues long. V shed 7 bases and J shed 3 bases, with 13 bases lying between them.

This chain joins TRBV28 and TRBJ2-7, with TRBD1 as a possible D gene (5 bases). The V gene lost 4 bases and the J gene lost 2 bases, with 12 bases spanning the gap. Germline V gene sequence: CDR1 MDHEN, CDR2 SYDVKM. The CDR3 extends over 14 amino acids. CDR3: CASSSKTATYEQYF. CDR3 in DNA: TGTGCCAGCAGTTCCAAGACAGCTACCTACGAGCAGTACTTC.

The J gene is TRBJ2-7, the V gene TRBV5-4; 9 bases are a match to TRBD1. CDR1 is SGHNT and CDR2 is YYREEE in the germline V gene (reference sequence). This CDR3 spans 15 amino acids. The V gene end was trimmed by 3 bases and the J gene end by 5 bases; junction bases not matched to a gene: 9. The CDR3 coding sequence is TGTGCCAGCAGCTACGGCCGGGACAGGGTGGACGAGCAGTACTTC. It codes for CASSYGRDRVDEQYF.

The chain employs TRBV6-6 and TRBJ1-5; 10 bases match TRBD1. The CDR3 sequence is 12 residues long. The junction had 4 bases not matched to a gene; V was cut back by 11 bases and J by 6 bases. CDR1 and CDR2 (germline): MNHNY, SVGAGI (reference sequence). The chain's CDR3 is CALGQGIQPQHF. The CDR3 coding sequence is TGTGCCCTGGGACAGGGGATTCAGCCCCAGCATTTT.

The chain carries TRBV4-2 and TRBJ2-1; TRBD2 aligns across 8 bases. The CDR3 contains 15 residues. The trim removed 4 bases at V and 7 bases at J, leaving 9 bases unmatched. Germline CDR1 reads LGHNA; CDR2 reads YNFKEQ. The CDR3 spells CASSLAGLWGNEQFF. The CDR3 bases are TGTGCCAGCAGCCTAGCGGGGCTATGGGGGAATGAGCAGTTCTTC.

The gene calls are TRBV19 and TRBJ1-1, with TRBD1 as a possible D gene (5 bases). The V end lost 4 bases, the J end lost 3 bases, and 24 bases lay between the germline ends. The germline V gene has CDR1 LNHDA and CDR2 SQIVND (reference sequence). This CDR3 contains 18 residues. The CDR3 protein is CASSTNRLGYASDTEAFF. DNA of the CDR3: TGTGCCAGTAGTACCAACAGGTTAGGATATGCTTCGGACACTGAAGCTTTCTTT.

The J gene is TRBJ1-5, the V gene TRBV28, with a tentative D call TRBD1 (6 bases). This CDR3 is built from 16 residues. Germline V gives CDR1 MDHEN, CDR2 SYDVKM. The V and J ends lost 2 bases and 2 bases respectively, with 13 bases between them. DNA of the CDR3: TGTGCCAGCAGTTTACGGAGGGGGAGGGGCAATCAGCCCCAGCATTTT. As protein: CASSLRRGRGNQPQHF.

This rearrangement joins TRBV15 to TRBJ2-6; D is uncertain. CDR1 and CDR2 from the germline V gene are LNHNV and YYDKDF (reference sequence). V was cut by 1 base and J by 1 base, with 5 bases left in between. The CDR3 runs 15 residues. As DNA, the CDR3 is TGTGCCACCAGCAGAGGCGAATCTGGGGCCAACGTCCTGACTTTC. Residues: CATSRGESGANVLTF. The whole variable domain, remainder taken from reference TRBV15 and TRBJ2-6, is DAMVIQNPRYQVTQFGKPVTLSCSQTLNHNVMYWYQQKSSQAPKLLFHYYDKDFNNEADTPDNFQSRRPNTSFCFLDIRSPGLGDTAMYLCATSRGESGANVLTFGAGSRLTVL.

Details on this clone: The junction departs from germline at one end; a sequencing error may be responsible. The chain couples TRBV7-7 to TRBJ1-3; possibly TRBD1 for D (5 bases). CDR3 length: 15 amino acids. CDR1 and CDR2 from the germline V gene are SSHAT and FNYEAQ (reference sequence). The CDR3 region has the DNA TGTGCTAGCAGCTCAGGGCGAGGCTCTGGAAACACCATATATTTT. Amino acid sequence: CASSSGRGSGNTIYF.

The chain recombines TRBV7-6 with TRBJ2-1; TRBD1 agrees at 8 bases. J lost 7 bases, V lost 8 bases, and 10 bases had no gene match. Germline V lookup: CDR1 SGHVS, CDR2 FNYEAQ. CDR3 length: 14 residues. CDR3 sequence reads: CASQVGQGANEQFF. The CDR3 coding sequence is TGTGCCAGCCAAGTGGGGCAGGGGGCAAATGAGCAGTTCTTC.

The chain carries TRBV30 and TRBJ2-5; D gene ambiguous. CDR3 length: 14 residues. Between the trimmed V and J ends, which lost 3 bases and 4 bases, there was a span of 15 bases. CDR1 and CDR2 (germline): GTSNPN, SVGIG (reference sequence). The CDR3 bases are TGTGCCTGGAGCCGACTCGTGGCAAGAGAGACCCAGTACTTC. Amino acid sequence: CAWSRLVARETQYF.

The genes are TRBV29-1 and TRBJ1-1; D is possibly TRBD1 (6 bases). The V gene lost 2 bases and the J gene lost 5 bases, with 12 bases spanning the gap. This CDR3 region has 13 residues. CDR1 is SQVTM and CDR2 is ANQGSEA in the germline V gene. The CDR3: CSVEQKGGTEAFF. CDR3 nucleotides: TGCAGCGTTGAACAAAAGGGGGGGACTGAAGCTTTCTTT.

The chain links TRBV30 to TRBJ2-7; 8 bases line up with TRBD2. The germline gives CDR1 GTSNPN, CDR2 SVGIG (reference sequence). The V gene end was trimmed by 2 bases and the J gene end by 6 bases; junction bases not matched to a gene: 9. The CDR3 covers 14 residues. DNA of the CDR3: TGTGCCTGGAGTAGGGGACTAGGGGCTAGCGAGCAGTACTTC. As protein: CAWSRGLGASEQYF. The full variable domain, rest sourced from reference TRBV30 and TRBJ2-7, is SQTIHQWPATLVQPVGSPLSLECTVEGTSNPNLYWYRQAAGRGLQLLFYSVGIGQISSEVPQNLSASRPQDRQFILSSKKLLLSDSGFYLCAWSRGLGASEQYFGPGTRLTVT.

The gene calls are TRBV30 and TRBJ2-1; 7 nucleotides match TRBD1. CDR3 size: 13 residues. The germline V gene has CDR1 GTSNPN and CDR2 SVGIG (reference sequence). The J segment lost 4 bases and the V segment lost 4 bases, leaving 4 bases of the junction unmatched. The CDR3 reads CAWTGQTYNEQFF. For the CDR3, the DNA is TGTGCCTGGACGGGACAGACTTACAATGAGCAGTTCTTC.

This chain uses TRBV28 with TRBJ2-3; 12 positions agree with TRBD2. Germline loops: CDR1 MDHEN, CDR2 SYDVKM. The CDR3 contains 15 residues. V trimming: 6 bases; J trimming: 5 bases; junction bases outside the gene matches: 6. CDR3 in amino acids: CASRNPGLAGDTQYF. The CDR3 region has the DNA TGTGCCAGCAGGAATCCGGGACTAGCGGGAGATACGCAGTATTTT.

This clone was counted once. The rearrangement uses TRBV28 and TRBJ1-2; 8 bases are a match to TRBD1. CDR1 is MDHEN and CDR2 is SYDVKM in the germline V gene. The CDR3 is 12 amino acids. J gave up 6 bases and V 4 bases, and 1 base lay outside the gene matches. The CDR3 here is CASSWTGNGYTF. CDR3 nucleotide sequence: TGTGCCAGCAGTTGGACAGGGAATGGCTACACCTTC.

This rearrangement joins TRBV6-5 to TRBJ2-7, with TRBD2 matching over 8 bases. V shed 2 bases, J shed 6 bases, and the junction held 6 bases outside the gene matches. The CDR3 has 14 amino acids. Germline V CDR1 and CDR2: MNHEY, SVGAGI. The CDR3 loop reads CASSYDPLAGEQYF. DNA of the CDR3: TGTGCCAGCAGTTACGATCCCCTAGCGGGCGAGCAGTACTTC.

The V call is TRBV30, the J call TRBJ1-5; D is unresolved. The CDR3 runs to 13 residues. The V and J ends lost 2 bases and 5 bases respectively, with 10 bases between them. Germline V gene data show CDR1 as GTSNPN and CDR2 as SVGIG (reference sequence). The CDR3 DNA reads TGTGCCTGGAGTCCGCAGGTCTATCAGCCCCAGCATTTT. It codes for CAWSPQVYQPQHF. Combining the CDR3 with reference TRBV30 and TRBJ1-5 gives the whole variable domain SQTIHQWPATLVQPVGSPLSLECTVEGTSNPNLYWYRQAAGRGLQLLFYSVGIGQISSEVPQNLSASRPQDRQFILSSKKLLLSDSGFYLCAWSPQVYQPQHFGDGTRLSIL.

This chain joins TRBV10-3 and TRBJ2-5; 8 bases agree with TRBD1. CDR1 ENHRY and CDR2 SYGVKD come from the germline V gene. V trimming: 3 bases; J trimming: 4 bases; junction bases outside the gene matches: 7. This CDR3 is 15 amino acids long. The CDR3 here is CAISEPDRERETQYF. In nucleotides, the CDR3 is TGTGCCATCAGTGAACCGGACAGGGAGAGAGAGACCCAGTACTTC.

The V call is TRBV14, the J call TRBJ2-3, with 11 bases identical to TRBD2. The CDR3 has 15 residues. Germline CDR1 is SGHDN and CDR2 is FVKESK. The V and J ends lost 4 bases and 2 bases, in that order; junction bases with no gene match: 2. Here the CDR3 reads CASSRLAGNTDTQYF. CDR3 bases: TGTGCCAGCAGCCGACTAGCGGGGAACACAGATACGCAGTATTTT. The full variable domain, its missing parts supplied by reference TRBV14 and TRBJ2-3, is EAGVTQFPSHSVIEKGQTVTLRCDPISGHDNLYWYRRVMGKEIKFLLHFVKESKQDESGMPNNRFLAERTGGTYSTLKVQPAELEDSGVYFCASSRLAGNTDTQYFGPGTRLTVL.

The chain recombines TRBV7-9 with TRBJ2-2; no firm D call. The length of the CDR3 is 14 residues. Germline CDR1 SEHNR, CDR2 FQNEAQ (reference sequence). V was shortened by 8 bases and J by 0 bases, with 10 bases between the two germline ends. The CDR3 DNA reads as TGTGCCAGCGACCCGGGTCCGAACACCGGGGAGCTGTTTTTT. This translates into CASDPGPNTGELFF.

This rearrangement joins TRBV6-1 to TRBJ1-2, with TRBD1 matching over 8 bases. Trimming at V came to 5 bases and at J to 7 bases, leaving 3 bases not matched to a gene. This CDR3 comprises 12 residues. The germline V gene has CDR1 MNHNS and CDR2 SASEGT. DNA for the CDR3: TGTGCCAGCAGTATTACAGGGGGTGGCTACACCTTC. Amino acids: CASSITGGGYTF.

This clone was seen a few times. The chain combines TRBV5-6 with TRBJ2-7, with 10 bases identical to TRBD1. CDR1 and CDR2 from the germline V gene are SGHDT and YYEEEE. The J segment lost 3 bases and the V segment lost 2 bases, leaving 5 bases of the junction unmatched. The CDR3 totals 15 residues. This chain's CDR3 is CASSFSGTGVYEQYF. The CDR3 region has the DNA TGTGCCAGCAGCTTCTCCGGGACAGGGGTCTACGAGCAGTACTTC.

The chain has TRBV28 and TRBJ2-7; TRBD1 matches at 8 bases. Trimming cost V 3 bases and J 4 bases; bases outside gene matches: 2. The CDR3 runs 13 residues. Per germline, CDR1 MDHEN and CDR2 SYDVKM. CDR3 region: CASSLQGAYEQYF. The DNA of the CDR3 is TGTGCCAGCAGTTTGCAGGGGGCTTACGAGCAGTACTTC.